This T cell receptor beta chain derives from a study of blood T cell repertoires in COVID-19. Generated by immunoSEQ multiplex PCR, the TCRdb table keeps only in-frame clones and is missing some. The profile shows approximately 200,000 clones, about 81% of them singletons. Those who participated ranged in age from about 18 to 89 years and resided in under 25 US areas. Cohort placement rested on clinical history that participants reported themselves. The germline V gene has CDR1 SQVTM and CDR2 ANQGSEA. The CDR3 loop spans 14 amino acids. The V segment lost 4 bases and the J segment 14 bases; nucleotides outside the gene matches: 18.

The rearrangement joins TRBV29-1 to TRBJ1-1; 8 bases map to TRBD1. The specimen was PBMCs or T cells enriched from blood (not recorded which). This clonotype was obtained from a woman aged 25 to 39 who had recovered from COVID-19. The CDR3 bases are TGCAGCGTTGTACCGGGACAGGCCTCTGGGGAGGGATTCTTT. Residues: CSVVPGQASGEGFF.